This T cell receptor beta chain is from a study of early T cells in non-severe SARS-CoV-2 infection. The library protocol tagged individual cDNA molecules with unique molecular identifiers. TCRdb processed the 5' RACE reads anew with MiXCR; each CDR3 protein has one entry. Of about 50,000 distinct CDR3 sequences listed, about 6.2% are singletons. This clonotype was observed at least ten times. Deletions cut 0 bases from V and 5 bases from J, with 8 bases between. The CDR3 runs to 14 residues. Germline CDR1 reads MDHEN; CDR2 reads SYDVKM. Sequences were derived from whole blood, sampled at baseline. The rearrangement joins TRBV28 to TRBJ1-5, with a weak D call TRBD1 (5 bases). This sequence originates from an adult who was a healthcare worker with PCR-confirmed SARS-CoV-2 infection or an uninfected control (not recorded which). The CDR3 loop is CASSLWGTDQPQHF. The CDR3 DNA is TGTGCCAGCAGTTTATGGGGGACGGATCAGCCCCAGCATTTT.